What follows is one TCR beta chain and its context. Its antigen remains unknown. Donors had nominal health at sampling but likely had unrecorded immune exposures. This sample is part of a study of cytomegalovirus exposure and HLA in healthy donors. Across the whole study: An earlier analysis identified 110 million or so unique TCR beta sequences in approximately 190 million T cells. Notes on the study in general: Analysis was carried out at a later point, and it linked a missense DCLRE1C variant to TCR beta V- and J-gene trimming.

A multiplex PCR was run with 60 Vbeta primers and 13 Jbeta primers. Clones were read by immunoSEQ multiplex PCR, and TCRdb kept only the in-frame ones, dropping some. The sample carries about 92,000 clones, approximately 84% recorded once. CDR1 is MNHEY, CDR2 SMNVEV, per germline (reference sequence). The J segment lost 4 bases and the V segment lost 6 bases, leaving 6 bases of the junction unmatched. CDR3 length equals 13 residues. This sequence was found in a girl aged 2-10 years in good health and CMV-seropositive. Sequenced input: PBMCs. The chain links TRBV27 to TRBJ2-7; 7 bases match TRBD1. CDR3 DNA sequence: TGTGCCAGCAGCCTCCAGACAGGGTACGAGCAGTACTTC. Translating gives CASSLQTGYEQYF.